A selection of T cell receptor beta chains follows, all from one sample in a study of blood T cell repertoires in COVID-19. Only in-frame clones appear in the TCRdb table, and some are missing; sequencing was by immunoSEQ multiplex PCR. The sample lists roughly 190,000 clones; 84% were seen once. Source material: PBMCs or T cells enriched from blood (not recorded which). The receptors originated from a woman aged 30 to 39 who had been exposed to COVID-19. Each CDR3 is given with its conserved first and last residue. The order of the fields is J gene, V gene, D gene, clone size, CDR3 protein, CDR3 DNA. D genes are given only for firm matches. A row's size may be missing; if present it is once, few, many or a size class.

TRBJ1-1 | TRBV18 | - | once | CASSQGMNTEAFF | TGTGCCAGCTCACAGGGGATGAACACTGAAGCTTTCTTT
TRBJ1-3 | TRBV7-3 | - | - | CASSLMQGTSSGNTIYF | TGTGCCAGCAGCTTAATGCAGGGAACATCCTCTGGAAACACCATATATTTT
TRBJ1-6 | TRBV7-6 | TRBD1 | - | CASSLADREFYNSPLHF | TGTGCCAGCAGCTTAGCTGACAGGGAGTTCTATAATTCACCCCTCCACTTT
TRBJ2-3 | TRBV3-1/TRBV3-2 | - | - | CASSQDGERAFTDTQYF | TGTGCCAGCAGCCAAGATGGGGAGCGGGCCTTCACAGATACGCAGTATTTT
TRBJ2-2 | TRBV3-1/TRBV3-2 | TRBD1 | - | CASSPTPGQVNTGELFF | TGTGCCAGCAGTCCTACTCCAGGACAGGTGAACACCGGGGAGCTGTTTTTT
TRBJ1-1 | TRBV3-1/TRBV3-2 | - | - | CASRDTREAFF | TGTGCCAGCAGAGACACCCGAGAAGCTTTCTTT
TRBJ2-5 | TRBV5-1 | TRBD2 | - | CASSWPSGGLGEETQYF | TGCGCCAGCAGCTGGCCTTCGGGGGGGCTGGGTGAAGAGACCCAGTACTTC
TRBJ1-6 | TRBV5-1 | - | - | CASSTDGLYNSPLHF | TGCGCCAGCAGCACTGATGGGCTCTATAATTCACCCCTCCACTTT
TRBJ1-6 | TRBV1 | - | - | CTSSQVMGGHNSPLHF | TGCACCAGCAGCCAAGTTATGGGAGGACATAATTCACCCCTCCACTTT
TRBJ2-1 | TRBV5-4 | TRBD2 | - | CASSFLLAGGHNNEQFF | TGTGCCAGCAGCTTCCTCCTAGCGGGGGGCCACAACAATGAGCAGTTCTTC
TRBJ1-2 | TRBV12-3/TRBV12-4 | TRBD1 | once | CASSSRGYGYTF | TGTGCCAGCAGTTCCAGGGGGTATGGCTACACCTTC
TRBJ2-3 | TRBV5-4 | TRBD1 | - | CASSLPTGRDTDTQYF | TGTGCCAGCAGCTTGCCGACAGGGAGAGATACAGATACGCAGTATTTT
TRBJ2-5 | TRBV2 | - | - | CASSLDPRGQETQYF | TGTGCCAGCTCCTTAGACCCAAGAGGGCAAGAGACCCAGTACTTC
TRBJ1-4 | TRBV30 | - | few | CAWSDYGNEKLFF | TGTGCCTGGAGTGACTACGGTAATGAAAAACTGTTTTTT
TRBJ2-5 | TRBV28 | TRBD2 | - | CASSAGAETQYF | TGTGCCAGCTCAGCGGGGGCGGAGACCCAGTACTTC
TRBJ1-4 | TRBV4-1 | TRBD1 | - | CASSQGTGGNEKLFF | TGCGCCAGCAGCCAGGGGACAGGGGGGAATGAAAAACTGTTTTTT
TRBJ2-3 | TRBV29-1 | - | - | CSVEIGAGADTQYF | TGCAGCGTTGAAATCGGCGCCGGGGCAGATACGCAGTATTTT
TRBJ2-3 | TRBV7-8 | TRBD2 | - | CASSLVSGGDTDTQYF | TGTGCCAGCAGCTTAGTCAGCGGGGGAGACACAGATACGCAGTATTTT
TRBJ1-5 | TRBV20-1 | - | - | CSASPSRGIQPQHF | TGCAGTGCTAGTCCCTCGCGGGGGATCCAGCCCCAGCATTTT
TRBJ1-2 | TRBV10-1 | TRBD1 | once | CASSQDPTGVSGYTF | TGCGCCAGCAGTCAAGACCCCACAGGGGTGAGCGGCTACACCTTC
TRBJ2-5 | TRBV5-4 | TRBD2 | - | CASSPRGGEKTQYF | TGTGCCAGCAGCCCCCGGGGGGGGGAAAAGACCCAGTACTTC
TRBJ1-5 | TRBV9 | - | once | CASSKGVSNQPQHF | TGTGCCAGCAGCAAGGGAGTGAGCAATCAGCCCCAGCATTTT
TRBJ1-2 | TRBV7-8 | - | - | CASSLGGSNYGYTF | TGTGCCAGCAGCTTAGGCGGGTCTAACTATGGCTACACCTTC
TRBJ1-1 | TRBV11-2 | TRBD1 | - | CASSRDRGGTEAFF | TGTGCCAGCAGCCGGGACAGGGGCGGCACTGAAGCTTTCTTT
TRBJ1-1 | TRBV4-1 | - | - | CASSQGRGEAFF | TGCGCCAGCAGCCAGGGGAGGGGCGAAGCTTTCTTT
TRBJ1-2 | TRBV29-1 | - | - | CSVLRVSDPNYGYTF | TGCAGCGTCCTCCGGGTTTCGGATCCAAACTATGGCTACACCTTC